The clone carrying this TCR beta chain has just one count. Its antigen is unidentified. The table came from immunoSEQ multiplex PCR; TCRdb's copy has only in-frame clones and leaves some out. The data hold roughly 380,000 clones, with approximately 90% observed a single time. Treatment reported: about 20 received Ad26.COV2.S at low or high dose, single or two shots; several received placebo; per-sample allocation not given. Collection of samples fell on day 63 after the first vaccine or placebo injection. Immunization relied on an Ad26 vector, which expressed Wuhan-strain SARS-CoV-2 spike. Losses at the gene ends were 8 bases for V and 4 bases for J; bases not matched to a gene: 10. The germline V gene has CDR1 ENHRY and CDR2 SYGVKD. The CDR3 loop spans 15 amino acids. This sample was included in a study of Ad26.COV2.S vaccination and SARS-CoV-2 variants. Overall study findings and caveats: Substantial breadth in spike-specific CD8+ and CD4+ T cell responses was reportedly seen after vaccination. Placebo recipients and vaccine recipients were similar in non-spike TCR breadth.

The V gene is TRBV10-3, the J gene TRBJ2-7, with 11 bases that match TRBD1. The sequencing used peripheral blood, collected in a trial of Ad26.COV2.S vaccine versus placebo. This clonotype originated in a person aged 18 to 59 who received the Ad26.COV2.S COVID-19 vaccine or a placebo. CDR3 protein: CAIGLKRDRGYEQYF. The CDR3 bases are TGTGCCATCGGATTAAAAAGGGACAGGGGGTACGAGCAGTACTTC.